This T cell receptor beta chain is drawn from a study of CD8 T cells in ankylosing spondylitis. Quantitative 5'-RACE with molecular barcodes produced the TCR beta libraries. Via MiXCR, TCRdb re-called the 5' RACE reads, giving one row per CDR3 protein. The repertoire holds a few hundred thousand distinct CDR3 sequences, with under 20% as singletons. The junction had 10 bases not matched to a gene; V was cut back by 6 bases and J by 2 bases. The CDR3 runs to 16 residues. Germline V CDR1 and CDR2: MNHNS, SASEGT. Regarding the study as a whole: In ankylosing spondylitis blood, a motif of roughly 8 highly homologous TCR beta variants appeared characteristic. Matched ankylosing spondylitis synovial fluid reportedly showed significant enrichment of disease-linked clones.

A note on this clonotype: The antigen remains undetermined.

The receptor's source is a male donor with ankylosing spondylitis or in good health (not recorded which). This chain connects TRBV6-1 to TRBJ2-3; 8 bases line up with TRBD2. The specimen was blood, either unsorted or a sorted T cell fraction (not recorded which). The CDR3 DNA is TGTGCCAGCAGCCCCTCACTTAGCGGGATCACAGATACGCAGTATTTT. Protein: CASSPSLSGITDTQYF.